This TCR beta chain was identified during a study of blood T cell repertoires in COVID-19. Overall study: Italy, Spain and the United States were the sources of the convalescent and acute COVID-19 samples.

Trimming removed 6 bases from V and 4 bases from J; junction bases left unmatched: 5. CDR3 length: 14 amino acids. Germline assignment: CDR1 SNHLY and CDR2 FYNNEI. Source study methods: Using reference gene primer amplification, nucleated cell counts were estimated. Method: immunoSEQ multiplex PCR; TCRdb's copy keeps in-frame clones and lacks some. The V and J calls and clone size come from that table; D and trimming were worked out from the DNA. The sample has roughly 150,000 clones, around 85% seen once; the top ten hold about 6.9%. Seattle patient enrollment occurred during active infection, with longitudinal follow-up thereafter.

The sequencing input was peripheral blood. The clonotype originates from an elderly man with COVID-19, enrolled during active disease. V is TRBV2 and J is TRBJ2-3, with 9 bases aligning to TRBD2. CDR3 loop: CASSPGLAPDTQYF. For the CDR3, the DNA is TGTGCCAGCAGCCCGGGACTAGCCCCAGATACGCAGTATTTT.